This entry features one T cell receptor beta chain sequence. The antigen is unknown. This sample is part of a study of T-cell memory formation after mild COVID-19. The CDR3 sequence is 16 residues long. In germline, CDR1 is SEHNR, CDR2 FQNEAQ (reference sequence). V lost 4 bases and J lost 5, with 20 bases in between. Study results and limitations: Certain responding clones were present in pre-infection memory, suggesting participation of cross-reactive memory.

Each CDR3 protein is one row after TCRdb ran MiXCR on the 5' RACE reads. The repertoire holds about 620,000 distinct CDR3 sequences, with approximately 18% as singletons. The sequence was collected from an adult woman who had mild COVID-19 (a few samples of this study predate the infection). Cell type and time point are not known. Sequenced input: PBMCs or a T cell subset sorted from them (not recorded which). The chain couples TRBV7-9 to TRBJ2-5, with D perhaps matching TRBD2 (5 bases). The CDR3 sequence: CASSSPARGSRETQYF. CDR3 in DNA: TGTGCCAGCAGCTCTCCCGCTCGGGGTAGTAGGGAGACCCAGTACTTC. Complete variable domain (other parts from reference TRBV7-9 and TRBJ2-5): DTGVSQNPRHKITKRGQNVTFRCDPISEHNRLYWYRQTLGQGPEFLTYFQNEAQLEKSRLLSDRFSAERPKGSFSTLEIQRTEQGDSAMYLCASSSPARGSRETQYFGPGTRLLVL.